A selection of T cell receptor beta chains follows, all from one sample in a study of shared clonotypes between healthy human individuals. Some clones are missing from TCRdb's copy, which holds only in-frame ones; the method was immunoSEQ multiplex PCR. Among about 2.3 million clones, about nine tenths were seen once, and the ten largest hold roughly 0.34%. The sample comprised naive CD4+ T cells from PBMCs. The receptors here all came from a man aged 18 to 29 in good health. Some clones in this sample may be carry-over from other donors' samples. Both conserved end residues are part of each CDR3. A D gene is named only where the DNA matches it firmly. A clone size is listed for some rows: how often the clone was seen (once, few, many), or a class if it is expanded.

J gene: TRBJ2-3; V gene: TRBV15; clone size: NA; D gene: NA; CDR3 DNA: TGTGCCACCAGCACCTTCCGCACCGGGCTGCCGTATTTT; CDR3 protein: CATSTFRTGLPYF
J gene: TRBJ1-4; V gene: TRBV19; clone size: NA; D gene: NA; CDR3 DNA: TGTGCCAGTAATCAGGGGTCAACTAATGAAAAACTGTTTTTT; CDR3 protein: CASNQGSTNEKLFF
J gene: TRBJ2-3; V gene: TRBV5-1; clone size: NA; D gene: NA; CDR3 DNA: TGCGCCAGCAGCCCCTCCCCAGCTGCTAGCACAGATACGCAGTATTTT; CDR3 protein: CASSPSPAASTDTQYF
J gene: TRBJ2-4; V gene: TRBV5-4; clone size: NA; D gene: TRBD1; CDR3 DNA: TGTGCCAGCAGCTTGGCCGGGACAGAGAACCTGTACTTC; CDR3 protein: CASSLAGTENLYF
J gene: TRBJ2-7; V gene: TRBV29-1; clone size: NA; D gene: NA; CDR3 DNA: TGCAGCGTGAGCTCAGGGCACGAGCAGTACTTC; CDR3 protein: CSVSSGHEQYF
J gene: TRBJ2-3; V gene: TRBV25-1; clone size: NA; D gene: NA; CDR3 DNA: TGTGCCAGCATCCCGCCGGGCTTGCCGCATACGCAGTATTTT; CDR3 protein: CASIPPGLPHTQYF
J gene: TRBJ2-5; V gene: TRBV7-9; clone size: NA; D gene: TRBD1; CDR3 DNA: TGTGCCAGCAGCCCAGGGACAGCGAGCCAAGAGACCCAGTACTTC; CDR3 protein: CASSPGTASQETQYF
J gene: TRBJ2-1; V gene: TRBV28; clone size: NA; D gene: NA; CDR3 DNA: TGTGCCAGCAGTTTATGGTACCCTAATCAGTTCTTC; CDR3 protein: CASSLWYPNQFF
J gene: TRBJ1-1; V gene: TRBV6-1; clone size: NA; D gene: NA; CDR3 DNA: TGTGCCAGCAGTGAAGCGCCCGGGGTCACTGAAGCTTTCTTT; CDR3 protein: CASSEAPGVTEAFF
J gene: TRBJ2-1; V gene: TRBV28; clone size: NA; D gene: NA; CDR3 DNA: TGTGCCAGCACCGAACTGGGGCAGACCTACAATGAGCAGTTCTTC; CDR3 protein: CASTELGQTYNEQFF
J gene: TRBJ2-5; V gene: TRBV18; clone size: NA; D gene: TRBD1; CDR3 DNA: TGTGCCAGCTCACCCAGGGGGAAAGAGACCCAGTACTTC; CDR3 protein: CASSPRGKETQYF
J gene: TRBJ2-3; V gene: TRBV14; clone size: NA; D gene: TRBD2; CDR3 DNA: TGTGCCAGCAGCTTTAGCGGGAGGTGGAGCACAGATACGCAGTATTTT; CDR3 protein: CASSFSGRWSTDTQYF
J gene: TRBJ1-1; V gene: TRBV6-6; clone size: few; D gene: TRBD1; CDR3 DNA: TGTGCCAGCAACGGACAGGGGGCTCAAGAAGCTTTCTTT; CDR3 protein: CASNGQGAQEAFF
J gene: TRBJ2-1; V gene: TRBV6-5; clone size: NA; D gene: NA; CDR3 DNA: TGTGCCAGCAGTTTTGCCTCTATGAGCTCCTACAATGAGCAGTTCTTC; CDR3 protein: CASSFASMSSYNEQFF
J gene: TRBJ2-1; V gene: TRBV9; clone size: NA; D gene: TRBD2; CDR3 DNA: TGTGCCAGCAGCGCGAGGACAGCGGGGGACAATGAGCAGTTCTTC; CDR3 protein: CASSARTAGDNEQFF
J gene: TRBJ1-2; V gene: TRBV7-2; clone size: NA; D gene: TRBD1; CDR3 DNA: TGTGCCAGCAGACGGGGACAGGTGTATGGCTACACCTTC; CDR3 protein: CASRRGQVYGYTF
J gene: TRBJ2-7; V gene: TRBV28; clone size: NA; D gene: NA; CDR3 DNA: TGTGCCAGCAGTTTACTCCTTTACGAGCAGTACTTC; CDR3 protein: CASSLLLYEQYF
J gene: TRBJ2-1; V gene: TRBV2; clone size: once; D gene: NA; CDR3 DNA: TGTGCCAGCAGAGGCCGGGACACACGATCGTTCTTC; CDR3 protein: CASRGRDTRSFF
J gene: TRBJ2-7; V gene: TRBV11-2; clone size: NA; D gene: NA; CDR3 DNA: TGTGCCAGCAGGGCCGAGGGATACGAGCAGTACTTC; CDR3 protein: CASRAEGYEQYF
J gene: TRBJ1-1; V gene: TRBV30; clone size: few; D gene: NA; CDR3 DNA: TGTGCCTGGAGTCCTGGGGGGGGGAACACTGAAGCTTTCTTT; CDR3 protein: CAWSPGGGNTEAFF
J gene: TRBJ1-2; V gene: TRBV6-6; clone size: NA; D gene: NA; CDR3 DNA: TGTGCCAGCAGTTCCCTGGGTTCTGGCTACACCTTC; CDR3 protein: CASSSLGSGYTF
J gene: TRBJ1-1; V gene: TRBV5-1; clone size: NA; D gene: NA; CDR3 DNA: TGCGCCAGCAGCTTGGAGGGCAGTAATGCTGAAGCTTTCTTT; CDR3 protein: CASSLEGSNAEAFF
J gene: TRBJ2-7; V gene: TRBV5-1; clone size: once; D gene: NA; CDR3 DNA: TGCGCCAGCAGCTTGGATCTCAGGGTCGGGGGTCTTAACAGGGTCTCCTACGAGCAGTACTTC; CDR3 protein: CASSLDLRVGGLNRVSYEQYF
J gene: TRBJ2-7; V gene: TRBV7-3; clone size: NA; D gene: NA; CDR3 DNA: TGTGCCAGCAGCTTAACAGGAGACAGTTCCTACGAGCAGTACTTC; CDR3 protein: CASSLTGDSSYEQYF
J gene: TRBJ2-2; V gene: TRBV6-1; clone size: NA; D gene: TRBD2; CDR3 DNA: TGTGCCAGCAGTGGGCTAGCGGCACCCACCGGGGAGCTGTTTTTT; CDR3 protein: CASSGLAAPTGELFF
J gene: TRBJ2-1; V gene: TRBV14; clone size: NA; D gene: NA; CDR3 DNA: TGTGCCAGCAGCCAAGAAATGAGCGTACCTAAGCAGTTCTTC; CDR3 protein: CASSQEMSVPKQFF